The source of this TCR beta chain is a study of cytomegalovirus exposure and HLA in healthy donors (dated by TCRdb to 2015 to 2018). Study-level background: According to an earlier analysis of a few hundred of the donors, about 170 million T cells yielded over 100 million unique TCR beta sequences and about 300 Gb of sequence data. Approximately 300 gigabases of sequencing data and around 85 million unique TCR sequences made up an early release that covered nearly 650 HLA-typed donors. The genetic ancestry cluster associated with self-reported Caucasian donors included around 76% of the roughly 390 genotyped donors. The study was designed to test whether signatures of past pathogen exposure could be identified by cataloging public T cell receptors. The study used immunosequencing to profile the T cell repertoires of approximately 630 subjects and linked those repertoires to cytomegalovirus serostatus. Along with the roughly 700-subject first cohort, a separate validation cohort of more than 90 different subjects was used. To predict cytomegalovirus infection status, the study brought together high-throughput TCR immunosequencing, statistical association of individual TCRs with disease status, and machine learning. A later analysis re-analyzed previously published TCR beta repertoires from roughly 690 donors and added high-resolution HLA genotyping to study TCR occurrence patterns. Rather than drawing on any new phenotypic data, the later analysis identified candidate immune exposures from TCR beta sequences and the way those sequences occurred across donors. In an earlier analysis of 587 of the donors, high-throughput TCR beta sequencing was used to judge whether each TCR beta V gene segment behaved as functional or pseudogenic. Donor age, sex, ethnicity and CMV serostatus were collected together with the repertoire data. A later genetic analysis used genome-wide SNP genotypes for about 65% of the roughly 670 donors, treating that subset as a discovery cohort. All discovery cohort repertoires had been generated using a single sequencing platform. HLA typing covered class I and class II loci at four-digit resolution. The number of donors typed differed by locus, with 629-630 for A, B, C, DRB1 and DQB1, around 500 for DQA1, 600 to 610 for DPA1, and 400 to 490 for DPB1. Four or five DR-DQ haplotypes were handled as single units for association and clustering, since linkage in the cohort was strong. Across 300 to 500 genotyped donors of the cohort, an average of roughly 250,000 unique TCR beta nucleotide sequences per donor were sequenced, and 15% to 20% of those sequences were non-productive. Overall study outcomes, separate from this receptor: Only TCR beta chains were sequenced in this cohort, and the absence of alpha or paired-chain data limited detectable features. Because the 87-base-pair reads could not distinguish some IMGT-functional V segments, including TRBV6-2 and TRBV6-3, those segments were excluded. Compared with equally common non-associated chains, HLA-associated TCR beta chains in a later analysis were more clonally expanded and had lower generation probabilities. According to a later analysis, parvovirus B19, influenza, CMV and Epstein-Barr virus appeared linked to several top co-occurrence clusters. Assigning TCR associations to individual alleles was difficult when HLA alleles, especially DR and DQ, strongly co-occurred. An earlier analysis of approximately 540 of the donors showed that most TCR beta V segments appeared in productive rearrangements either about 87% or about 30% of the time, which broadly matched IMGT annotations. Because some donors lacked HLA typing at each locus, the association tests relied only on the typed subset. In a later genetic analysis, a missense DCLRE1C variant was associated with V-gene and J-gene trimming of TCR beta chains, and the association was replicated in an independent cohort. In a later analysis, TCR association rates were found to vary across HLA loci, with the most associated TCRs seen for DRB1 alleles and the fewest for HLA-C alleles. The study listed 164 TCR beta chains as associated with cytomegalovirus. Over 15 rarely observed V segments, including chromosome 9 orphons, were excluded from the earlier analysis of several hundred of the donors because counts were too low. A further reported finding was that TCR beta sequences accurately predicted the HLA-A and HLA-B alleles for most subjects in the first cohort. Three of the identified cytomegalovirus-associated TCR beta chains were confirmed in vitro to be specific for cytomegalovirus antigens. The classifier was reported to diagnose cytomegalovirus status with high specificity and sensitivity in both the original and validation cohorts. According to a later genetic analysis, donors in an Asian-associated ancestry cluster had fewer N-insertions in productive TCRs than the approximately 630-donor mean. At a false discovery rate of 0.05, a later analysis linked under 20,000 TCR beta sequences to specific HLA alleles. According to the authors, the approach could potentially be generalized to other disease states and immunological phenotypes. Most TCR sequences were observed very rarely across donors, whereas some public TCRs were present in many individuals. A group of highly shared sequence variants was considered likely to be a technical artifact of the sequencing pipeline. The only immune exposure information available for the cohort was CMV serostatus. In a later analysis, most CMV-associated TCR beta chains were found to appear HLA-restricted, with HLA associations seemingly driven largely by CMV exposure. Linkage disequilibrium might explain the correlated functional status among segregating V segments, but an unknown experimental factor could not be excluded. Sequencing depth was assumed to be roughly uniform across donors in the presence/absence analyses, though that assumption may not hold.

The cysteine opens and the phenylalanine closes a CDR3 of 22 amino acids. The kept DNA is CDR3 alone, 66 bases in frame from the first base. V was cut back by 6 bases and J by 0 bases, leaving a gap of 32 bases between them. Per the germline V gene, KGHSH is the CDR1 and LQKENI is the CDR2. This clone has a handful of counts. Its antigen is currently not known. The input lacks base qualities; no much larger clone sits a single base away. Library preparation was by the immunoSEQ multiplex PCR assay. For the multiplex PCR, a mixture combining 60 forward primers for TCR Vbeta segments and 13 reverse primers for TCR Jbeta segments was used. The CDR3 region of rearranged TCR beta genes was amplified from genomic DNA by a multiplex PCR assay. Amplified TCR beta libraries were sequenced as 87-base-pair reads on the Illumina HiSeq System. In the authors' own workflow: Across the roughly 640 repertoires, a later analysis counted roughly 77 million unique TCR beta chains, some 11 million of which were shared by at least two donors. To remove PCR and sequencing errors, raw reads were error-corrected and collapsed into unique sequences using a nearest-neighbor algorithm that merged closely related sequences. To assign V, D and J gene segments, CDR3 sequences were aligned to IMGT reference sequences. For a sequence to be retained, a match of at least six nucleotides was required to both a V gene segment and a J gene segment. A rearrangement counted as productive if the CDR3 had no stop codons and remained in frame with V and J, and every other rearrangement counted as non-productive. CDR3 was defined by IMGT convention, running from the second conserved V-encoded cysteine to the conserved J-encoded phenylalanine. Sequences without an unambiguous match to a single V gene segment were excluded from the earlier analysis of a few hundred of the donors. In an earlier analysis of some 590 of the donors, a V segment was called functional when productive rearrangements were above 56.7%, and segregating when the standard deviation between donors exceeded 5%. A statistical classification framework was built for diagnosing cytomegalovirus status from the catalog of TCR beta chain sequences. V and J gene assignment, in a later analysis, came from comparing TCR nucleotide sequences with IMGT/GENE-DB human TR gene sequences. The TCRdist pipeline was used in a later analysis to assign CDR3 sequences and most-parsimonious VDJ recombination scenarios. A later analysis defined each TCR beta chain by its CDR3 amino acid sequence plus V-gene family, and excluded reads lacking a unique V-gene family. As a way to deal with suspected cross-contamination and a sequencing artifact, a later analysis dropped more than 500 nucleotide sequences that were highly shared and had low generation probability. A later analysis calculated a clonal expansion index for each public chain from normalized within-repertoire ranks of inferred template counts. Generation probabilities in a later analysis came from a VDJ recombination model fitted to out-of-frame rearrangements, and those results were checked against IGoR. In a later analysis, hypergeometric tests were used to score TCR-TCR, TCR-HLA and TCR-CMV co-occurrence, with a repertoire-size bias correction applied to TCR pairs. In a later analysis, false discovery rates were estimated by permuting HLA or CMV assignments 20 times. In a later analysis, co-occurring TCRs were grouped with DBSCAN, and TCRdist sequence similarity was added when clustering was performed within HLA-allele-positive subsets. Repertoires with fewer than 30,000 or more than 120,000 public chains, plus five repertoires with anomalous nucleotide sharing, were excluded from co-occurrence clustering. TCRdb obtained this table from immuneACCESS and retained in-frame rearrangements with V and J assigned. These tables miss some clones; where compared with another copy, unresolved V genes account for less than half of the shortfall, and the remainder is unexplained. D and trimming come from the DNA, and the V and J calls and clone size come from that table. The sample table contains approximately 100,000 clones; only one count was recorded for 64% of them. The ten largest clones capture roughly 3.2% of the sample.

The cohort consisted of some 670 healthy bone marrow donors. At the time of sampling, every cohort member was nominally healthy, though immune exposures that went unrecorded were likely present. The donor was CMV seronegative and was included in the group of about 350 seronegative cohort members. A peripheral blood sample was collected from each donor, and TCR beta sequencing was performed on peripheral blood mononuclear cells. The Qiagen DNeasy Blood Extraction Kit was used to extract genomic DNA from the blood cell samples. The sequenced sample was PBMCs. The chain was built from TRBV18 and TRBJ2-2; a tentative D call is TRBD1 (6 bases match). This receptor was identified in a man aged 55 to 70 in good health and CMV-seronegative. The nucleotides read TGTGCCAGCTCCGTCCTTCCAATGGGGGCGACCCCAGAGGCCCCGAACACCGGGGAGCTGTTTTTT. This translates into CASSVLPMGATPEAPNTGELFF.